This T cell receptor beta chain appears in the sequencing data of a study of identical twins. Regarding the study as a whole: Models came in too low on out-of-frame TCR alpha sharing in monozygotic twins.

V lost 1 base, J lost 9 bases, and 3 bases stayed unmatched. Germline-derived CDR1 and CDR2 are SGHRS and YFSETQ. CDR3 size: 14 residues. The donor group consisted entirely of healthy Caucasians. MiXCR, applied by TCRdb to the 5' RACE reads, yields one record per CDR3 protein. This table holds around 370,000 distinct CDR3 sequences, about 10% found once. This clonotype was found many times. Antigen unknown. The chain recombines TRBV5-1 with TRBJ2-1; 11 positions match TRBD2. This receptor was identified in a woman in her fifties or sixties in good health. The sample was naive T cells sorted from blood. The CDR3 bases are TGCGCCAGCAGCTTGAGGCTAGCGGGAGGTGAGCAGTTCTTC. This sequence encodes CASSLRLAGGEQFF.